The source of this T cell receptor beta chain is a study of blood T cell repertoires in COVID-19 (dated by TCRdb to 2018 to 2020). In the study overall: Samples covering the acute and convalescent phases of COVID-19 were provided by collaborators in the United States, Italy and Spain. Subjects who had been exposed to COVID-19, were actively infected with it, or had recovered from it provided the deeply sampled blood TCRbeta repertoires that made up the dataset. Where available, HLA class I and class II types were obtained from metadata supplied by the sample provider rather than from assay-based typing. The sample metadata nearly always contained a de-identified subject ID, COVID-19 status, age in years and sex. Samples came from the ongoing ImmuneRACE study (first 160 participants) plus 1,254 subjects from 6 global collaborators. The repertoires were released in a freely available public database meant as a resource for research on the immune response to SARS-CoV-2. The material from the prospective study consisted of cDNA or gDNA derived from T cells, B-cell-depleted T cells, or PBMCs. Points the paper makes about the study in general: How much clinical and demographic metadata was included differed by source and by participant, and the metadata was provided uncurated.

TCRbeta CDR3 regions were amplified from genomic DNA using the immunoSEQ Assay, a bias-controlled multiplex PCR. The original methods were these. The number of nucleated cells in each sample was estimated by amplification of reference gene primers within the assay. To quantify the absolute abundance of each unique TCRbeta CDR3 rearrangement, sequence reads were collapsed and filtered. Productive Simpson clonality was computed per sample as the square root of Simpson's diversity index over productive rearrangements. TCRdb retrieved this table from immuneACCESS and kept in-frame rearrangements only. Not all clones are present; in checked studies, unresolved V genes account for under half, and no reason is known for the remainder. That table furnishes V, J and clone size, whereas the DNA furnished D and trimming. The sample contains 150,000 to 200,000 clones, about 89% of them found a single time. Roughly 0.8% of the sample lies in the top ten.

Participants in the prospective study were aged roughly 18 to 95 years, lived in 20 to 30 United States geographic areas, and enrolled through a virtual design. In the prospective study, participants were assigned to cohorts based on the clinical history participants reported in a screening survey and a study questionnaire. Recovered participants in ImmuneRACE Cohort 3 were defined as having two consecutive negative NP/OP PCR tests, clearance from a healthcare professional, or resolution of symptoms. Mobile phlebotomists in the prospective study collected whole blood, serum and a nasopharyngeal or oropharyngeal swab from every participant. Over a roughly 2-month period, participants in the prospective study had the option of providing additional blood draws and questionnaires. Before DNA extraction, blood samples from the prospective study were shipped at room temperature or frozen. Trimming takes 7 bases from V and 1 base from J, and the germline ends sit 13 bases apart. Per the germline V gene, MDHEN is the CDR1 and SYDVKM is the CDR2. The CDR3 has 14 amino acids, counting the end cysteine and phenylalanine. Only CDR3 DNA is held: 42 bases, read in frame from base 1.

A word on this clone: The clone's antigen remains unknown. There are no base qualities to consult, and no much larger clone falls within one base.

This clonotype was obtained from a woman aged 18 to 35 who had recovered from COVID-19. The sequenced sample was PBMCs or T cells enriched from blood (not recorded which). The chain joins TRBV28 to TRBJ1-2; possibly the D gene is TRBD1, per 5 matching bases. In nucleotides, the sequence is TGTGCCAGCACCATCGGGACTTTTAACTATGGCTACACCTTC. Translated, it reads CASTIGTFNYGYTF.